One sample yielded the 16 T cell receptor beta chains listed below, sequenced in a study of cytomegalovirus exposure and HLA in healthy donors. The PCR made use of 60 Vbeta and 13 Jbeta primers. Data came from immunoSEQ multiplex PCR; TCRdb stores just in-frame clones and leaves some out. The top ten clones hold 12% to 15% of a sample with approximately 100,000 clones, around 72% of them seen once. Specimen: PBMCs. These receptors all stem from a male donor in good health and CMV-seropositive.

This clone was seen a handful of times. The rearrangement joins TRBV19 to TRBJ1-1, with D perhaps TRBD1 (5 bases). This CDR3 contains 13 residues. Germline V gives CDR1 LNHDA, CDR2 SQIVND (reference sequence). Trimming cost V 4 bases and J 2 bases, with 8 bases left between them. DNA of the CDR3: TGTGCCAGTAGTAGGACACTTAACACTGAAGCTTTCTTT. This translates into CASSRTLNTEAFF.

V is TRBV11-3 and J is TRBJ2-7; a weak D match, TRBD1 (6 bases). CDR3 length equals 14 residues. The V end was cut by 5 bases, the J end by 6 bases, with 17 bases between. CDR1 is SGHNT and CDR2 is YENEEA in the germline V gene. CDR3 amino acids: CASSDWTVGGEQYF. The CDR3 DNA is TGTGCCAGCAGCGACTGGACAGTTGGAGGCGAGCAGTACTTC. Based on the CDR3 plus reference TRBV11-3 and TRBJ2-7, the full variable domain is EAGVVQSPRYKIIEKKQPVAFWCNPISGHNTLYWYLQNLGQGPELLIRYENEEAVDDSQLPKDRFSAERLKGVDSTLKIQPAELGDSAVYLCASSDWTVGGEQYFGPGTRLTVT.

This chain links TRBV7-2 with TRBJ2-1, with 10 bases that match TRBD2. The V gene's germline CDR1 is SGHTA and CDR2 FQGNSA. The CDR3 loop spans 15 amino acids. V trimming: 2 bases; J trimming: 13 bases; junction bases outside the gene matches: 11. CDR3 sequence (DNA): TGTGCCAGCAGCTTAAGCGTGAGCGGGGGGGCGAGTCAGTTCTTC. Its protein product is CASSLSVSGGASQFF. Full variable domain (remainder filled in from reference TRBV7-2 and TRBJ2-1): GAGVSQSPSNKVTEKGKDVELRCDPISGHTALYWYRQSLGQGLEFLIYFQGNSAPDKSGLPSDRFSAERTGGSVSTLTIQRTQQEDSAVYLCASSLSVSGGASQFFGPGTRLTVL.

In DNA, the CDR3 is TGTGCCAGCAGTTCCAGCAGGGTGGCGATGAGAGGCTACACCTTC. Protein sequence: CASSSSRVAMRGYTF. The gene calls are TRBV2 and TRBJ1-2; the D gene is possibly TRBD1 (5 bases). Germline CDR1 is SNHLY and CDR2 is FYNNEI. V lost 5 bases and J 8 bases, leaving 21 bases between the germline ends. The CDR3 runs 15 residues.

The count of this clone is one. This chain links TRBV30 with TRBJ2-1, with TRBD2 identical over 10 bases. The CDR3 consists of 14 residues. V gave up 0 bases and J gave up 16 bases; unmatched junction bases: 12. Germline-derived CDR1 and CDR2 are GTSNPN and SVGIG (reference sequence). The CDR3 region has the DNA TGTGCCTGGAGTGTGGGGCTAGCGGGGGCCAGTCGTTTCTTC. This translates into CAWSVGLAGASRFF.

V is TRBV5-1 and J is TRBJ2-2; 8 bases line up with TRBD2. Trimming took 2 bases from V and 5 from J; bases not matched to a gene: 5. The germline CDR1 and CDR2 sequences are SGHRS and YFSETQ. The CDR3 contains 15 residues. This CDR3 is CASSLVAGGTGELFF. CDR3 bases: TGCGCCAGCAGCTTAGTTGCGGGGGGAACCGGGGAGCTGTTTTTT. The variable domain in full, with the rest retrieved from reference TRBV5-1 and TRBJ2-2, is KAGVTQTPRYLIKTRGQQVTLSCSPISGHRSVSWYQQTPGQGLQFLFEYFSETQRNKGNFPGRFSGRQFSNSRSEMNVSTLELGDSALYLCASSLVAGGTGELFFGEGSRLTVL.

This clone was recorded once. The chain employs TRBV6-6 and TRBJ2-5, with 7 nucleotides matching TRBD1. Germline V lookup: CDR1 MNHNY, CDR2 SVGAGI (reference sequence). CDR3 length equals 15 residues. J gave up 1 base and V 5 bases, and 7 bases lay outside the gene matches. The CDR3: CASSITGAIQETQYF. Written as DNA, the CDR3 is TGTGCCAGCAGTATTACAGGGGCGATCCAAGAGACCCAGTACTTC.

V is TRBV4-1 and J is TRBJ2-2, with TRBD2 identical over 10 bases. Germline V gene lookup returns CDR1 MGHRA and CDR2 YSYEKL. J lost 1 base, V lost 5 bases, and 1 base had no gene match. The CDR3 runs to 15 residues. CDR3 in amino acids: CASSLAGGNTGELFF. CDR3 DNA: TGCGCCAGCAGCTTAGCGGGGGGGAACACCGGGGAGCTGTTTTTT.

The gene calls are TRBV11-2 and TRBJ2-6; D call uncertain. CDR1 SGHAT and CDR2 FQNNGV come from the germline V gene. V was shortened by 5 bases and J by 5 bases, with 7 bases between the two germline ends. There are 13 residues in the CDR3. The CDR3 loop reads CASSPRRANVLTF. In DNA, the CDR3 is TGTGCCAGCAGCCCGAGGCGGGCCAACGTCCTGACTTTC.

The genes are TRBV6-5 and TRBJ1-1; D perhaps matches TRBD1 (5 bases). The CDR3 has 15 amino acids. Per the germline V gene, CDR1 is MNHEY and CDR2 is SVGAGI. Trimming took off 3 bases at V and 4 bases at J, with 15 bases between the two ends. CDR3 in amino acids: CASSYNRGSGTEAFF. The DNA of the CDR3 is TGTGCCAGCAGTTATAATCGGGGGTCGGGCACTGAAGCTTTCTTT.

The chain is built from TRBV7-9 and TRBJ1-1; the D gene is possibly TRBD1 (6 bases). The V and J ends lost 5 bases and 5 bases respectively, with 15 bases between them. The CDR3 contains 14 residues. Germline CDR1 SEHNR, CDR2 FQNEAQ (reference sequence). CDR3 amino acids: CASSPAGAGTEAFF. In DNA, the CDR3 is TGTGCCAGCAGCCCAGCGGGGGCAGGGACTGAAGCTTTCTTT.

This clone was seen only a few times. The V gene is TRBV6-5, the J gene TRBJ2-2, with 9 bases aligning to TRBD1. CDR3 length: 15 amino acids. V lost 7 bases, J lost 4 bases, and 7 bases stayed unmatched. CDR1 and CDR2 (germline): MNHEY, SVGAGI. CDR3 bases: TGTGCCAGCATCAGGGACAGGGCGGCCACCGGGGAGCTGTTTTTT. This gives the protein CASIRDRAATGELFF.

The genes are TRBV27 and TRBJ2-3; D gene ambiguous. The CDR3 covers 12 residues. Trimming cost V 4 bases and J 4 bases, with 6 bases left between them. Germline V gene lookup returns CDR1 MNHEY and CDR2 SMNVEV (reference sequence). CDR3: CASSSSADTQYF. CDR3 in DNA: TGTGCCAGCAGTTCCAGCGCAGATACGCAGTATTTT.

The chain couples TRBV6-5 to TRBJ1-2; D might be TRBD1 (6 bases). This CDR3 has 15 amino acids. Trimming cost V 5 bases and J 2 bases, with 15 bases left between them. CDR1 is MNHEY and CDR2 is SVGAGI in the germline V gene. The CDR3 loop is CASSRTTGANYGYTF. The CDR3 coding sequence is TGTGCCAGCAGTCGAACGACAGGAGCGAACTATGGCTACACCTTC.

This clone is a singleton in its sample. The chain has TRBV4-2 and TRBJ1-4; 7 bases are shared with TRBD1. The V gene end was trimmed by 0 bases and the J gene end by 4 bases; junction bases not matched to a gene: 8. CDR1 is LGHNA, CDR2 YNFKEQ, per germline. The CDR3 loop spans 17 amino acids. CDR3 in DNA: TGTGCCAGCAGCCAAGAGTTTACAGGGGAAGGTAATGAAAAACTGTTTTTT. Its protein is CASSQEFTGEGNEKLFF.

This chain joins TRBV5-6 and TRBJ1-1; D gene uncertain. V shed 0 bases and J shed 3 bases, with 3 bases lying between them. The CDR3 runs 12 residues. Germline assignment: CDR1 SGHDT and CDR2 YYEEEE. CDR3 nucleotides: TGTGCCAGCAGCTTGGGCGACACTGAAGCTTTCTTT. This encodes CASSLGDTEAFF. The full variable domain, rest sourced from reference TRBV5-6 and TRBJ1-1, is DAGVTQSPTHLIKTRGQQVTLRCSPKSGHDTVSWYQQALGQGPQFIFQYYEEEERQRGNFPDRFSGHQFPNYSSELNVNALLLGDSALYLCASSLGDTEAFFGQGTRLTVV.